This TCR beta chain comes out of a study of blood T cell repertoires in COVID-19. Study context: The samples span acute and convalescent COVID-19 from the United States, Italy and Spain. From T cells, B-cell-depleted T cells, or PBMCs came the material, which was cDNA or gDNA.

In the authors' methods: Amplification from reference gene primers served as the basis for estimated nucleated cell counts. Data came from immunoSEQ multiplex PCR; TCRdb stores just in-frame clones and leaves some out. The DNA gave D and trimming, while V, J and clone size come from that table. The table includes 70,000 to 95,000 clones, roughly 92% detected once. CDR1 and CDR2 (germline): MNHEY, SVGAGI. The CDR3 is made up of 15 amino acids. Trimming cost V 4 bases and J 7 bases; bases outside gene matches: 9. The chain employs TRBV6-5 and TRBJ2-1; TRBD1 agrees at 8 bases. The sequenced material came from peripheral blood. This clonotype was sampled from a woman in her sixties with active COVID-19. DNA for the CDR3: TGTGCCAGCAGTTTCCGGGACAGGACGGTAAATGAGCAGTTCTTC. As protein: CASSFRDRTVNEQFF.